This is a list of T cell receptor beta chains from one sample in a study. TCRdb independently ran MiXCR on the 5' RACE reads; one entry per CDR3 protein. The table has 25,000 to 40,000 distinct CDR3 sequences, approximately 25% seen once. The sample was memory CD4+ T cells sorted from blood. The receptors stem from a female donor with breast cancer. Each CDR3 is given with its conserved first and last residue. D genes are given only for firm matches. Clone size is given for some rows only: seen once, a few or many times, or a class if the clone is expanded.

V gene	D gene	clone size	J gene	CDR3 length	CDR3 DNA	CDR3 protein
TRBV7-3	.	many	TRBJ1-1	13	TGTGCCAGCAGCTCCAGCGCGGCCGCTGAAGCTTTCTTT	CASSSSAAAEAFF
TRBV4-1	TRBD1	few	TRBJ2-7	15	TGCGCCAGCAGCCATACGGGGACAGGGGTCTACGAGCAGTACTTC	CASSHTGTGVYEQYF
TRBV4-1	.	.	TRBJ2-3	14	TGCGCCAGCGCCCCGGACTATAGCACAGATACGCAGTATTTT	CASAPDYSTDTQYF
TRBV6-2/TRBV6-3	TRBD2	medium-sized	TRBJ2-1	14	TGTGCCAGCAGTTGGCTAGCGGGGTACAATGAGCAGTTCTTC	CASSWLAGYNEQFF
TRBV9	.	.	TRBJ2-7	14	TGTGCCAGCAGCCACCCACTAGAAGAGGGCGAGCAGTACTTC	CASSHPLEEGEQYF
TRBV7-9	TRBD2	few	TRBJ2-2	16	TGTGCCAGCAGCTTTACTAGCGGGATGAACACCGGGGAGCTGTTTTTT	CASSFTSGMNTGELFF
TRBV5-5	.	.	TRBJ2-1	15	TGTGCCAGCAACATACACGCTGGAGGGAACAATGAGCAGTTCTTC	CASNIHAGGNNEQFF
TRBV29-1	.	.	TRBJ1-1	13	TGCAGCGTTCCCGGAGGTCAGGACACTGAAGCTTTCTTT	CSVPGGQDTEAFF
TRBV5-1	TRBD1	many	TRBJ2-2	15	TGCGCCAGCAGCTTCGGGGACAGGGGTACCGGGGAGCTGTTTTTT	CASSFGDRGTGELFF
TRBV6-5	.	few	TRBJ2-1	14	TGTGCCAGCAGCCAGGTTGGTCGTTACAATGAGCAGTTCTTC	CASSQVGRYNEQFF
TRBV6-2/TRBV6-3	.	many	TRBJ2-2	13	TGTGCCAGCAGTTGGGGGGACACCGGGGAGCTGTTTTTT	CASSWGDTGELFF
TRBV13	.	few	TRBJ2-7	14	TGTGCCAGCAGCTTAGGACAGACACCCTACGAGCAGTACTTC	CASSLGQTPYEQYF
TRBV7-9	.	few	TRBJ2-3	20	TGTGCCAGCAGCGGATTCGGGACCCCGAAAGGGACCCCGAGCACAGATACGCAGTATTTT	CASSGFGTPKGTPSTDTQYF
TRBV6-1	TRBD1	few	TRBJ1-1	11	TGTGCCAGCAGGGCCGGGACAGGGGCTTTCTTT	CASRAGTGAFF
TRBV20-1	.	once	TRBJ2-5	15	TGCAGTGCTAGTGAGGACGGGAACACCCAAGAGACCCAGTACTTC	CSASEDGNTQETQYF
TRBV20-1	.	few	TRBJ1-2	12	TGCAGTGCTCCCGGGACGGCATATGGCTACACCTTC	CSAPGTAYGYTF
TRBV7-2	TRBD2	few	TRBJ2-7	15	TGTGCCAGCAGCTTCTGGGCTAGCGGGGAATACGAGCAGTACTTC	CASSFWASGEYEQYF
TRBV4-3	.	.	TRBJ2-7	14	TGCGCCAGCAGCCAACGAGAGGGGTTGAACGAGCAGTACTTC	CASSQREGLNEQYF
TRBV6-2/TRBV6-3	.	.	TRBJ2-1	16	TGTGCCAGCAGACTAGGGATAGGCGGATCCTACAATGAGCAGTTCTTC	CASRLGIGGSYNEQFF
TRBV7-9	.	.	TRBJ2-5	14	TGTGCCAGCAGCTCCTTCGGAAACCAAGAGACCCAGTACTTC	CASSSFGNQETQYF
TRBV9	.	.	TRBJ2-5	14	TGTGTCAGCAGCGTTTCTAGCGTTCAAGAGACCCAGTACTTC	CVSSVSSVQETQYF
TRBV12-3/TRBV12-4	TRBD2	.	TRBJ2-2	17	TGTGCCAGCAGTCCGGGACTAGCGGGGCCCTCCTATGGGGAGCTGTTTTTT	CASSPGLAGPSYGELFF
TRBV20-1	.	few	TRBJ1-1	14	TGCAGTGCTAGAGATCCGGGACTAAACACTGAAGCTTTCTTT	CSARDPGLNTEAFF
TRBV10-2	.	few	TRBJ1-1	15	TGCGCCAGCAGTGAGCCCCGGACAGCGAACACTGAAGCTTTCTTT	CASSEPRTANTEAFF
TRBV12-3/TRBV12-4	.	medium-sized	TRBJ2-1	12	TGTGCCAGCAGTTTGGCTGGGAATGAGCAGTTCTTC	CASSLAGNEQFF
TRBV9	.	few	TRBJ2-7	14	TGTGCCAGCAGCGTGGGGGGGCAATGGGACGAGCAGTACTTC	CASSVGGQWDEQYF
TRBV4-2	.	.	TRBJ1-2	20	TGTGCCAGCAGCCAAGAAAGGATTGTGGGGACACTCGCGCTCGTCCATGGCTACGCCTTC	CASSQERIVGTLALVHGYAF
TRBV20-1	.	few	TRBJ2-7	16	TGCAGTGCTAGAGATACAGGCGCTGGCACCTACGACGAGCAGTACTTC	CSARDTGAGTYDEQYF
TRBV27	.	.	TRBJ2-7	15	TGTGCCAGCAGTCCTTCCGGGGGCGCTTACAATGAGCAGTACTTC	CASSPSGGAYNEQYF
TRBV20-1	.	.	TRBJ1-5	15	TGCGGTGCGGTAGCTGGCTCCGGACGGAATCAGCCCCAGCATTTT	CGAVAGSGRNQPQHF
TRBV12-3/TRBV12-4	.	few	TRBJ2-5	12	TGTGCCAGCAGCTGGGGTTTGAAGACCCAGTACTTC	CASSWGLKTQYF
TRBV9	.	few	TRBJ2-5	13	TGTGCCAGCGCCCGGGTGGAGGAAGAGACCCAGTACTTC	CASARVEEETQYF
TRBV4-2	.	few	TRBJ2-3	15	TGTGCCAGCAGCCAAGCCGCGGGAAATGCAGATACGCAGTATTTT	CASSQAAGNADTQYF
TRBV28	TRBD1	.	TRBJ1-1	13	TGTGCCAGCAGTTTCCGGACAGGGAACAAAGCTTTCTTT	CASSFRTGNKAFF
TRBV6-2/TRBV6-3	TRBD2	few	TRBJ2-3	13	TGTGCCACGTCGCTAGCGGTCATAGATACGCAGTATTTT	CATSLAVIDTQYF
TRBV6-5	TRBD2	.	TRBJ2-1	15	TGTGCCAGCAGTTATACAGCGGGGACCTACAATGAGCAGTTCTTC	CASSYTAGTYNEQFF
TRBV24-1	.	many	TRBJ2-1	13	TGTGCCACCAGTGACCTTCAACGGAATGAGCAGTTCTTC	CATSDLQRNEQFF
TRBV6-2/TRBV6-3	.	many	TRBJ2-5	14	TGTGCCAGTTTAAGGGGACGGCACCAAGAGACCCAGTACTTC	CASLRGRHQETQYF
TRBV4-1	TRBD1	many	TRBJ2-2	17	TGCGCCAGCAGCCAGGAGCCGGGACAGGGACGGACCGGGGAGCTGTTTTTT	CASSQEPGQGRTGELFF
TRBV7-6	TRBD2	many	TRBJ2-2	17	TGTGCCAGCAGCATTGGGACTAGCGGGAGAGACACCGGGGAGCTGTTTTTT	CASSIGTSGRDTGELFF
TRBV7-9	.	.	TRBJ2-2	14	TGTGCCAGCAGTTCTAGCAGGGACACCGGGGAGCTGTTTTTT	CASSSSRDTGELFF
TRBV5-1	TRBD1	.	TRBJ1-4	15	TGCGCCAGCAGCTTGGCCGCGACAGGGGAGGAAAAACTGTTTTTT	CASSLAATGEEKLFF
TRBV6-2/TRBV6-3	.	medium-sized	TRBJ2-7	16	TGTGCCAGCAGCACACTCCCTCGGGGCGGCACCTACGAGCAGTACTTC	CASSTLPRGGTYEQYF
TRBV9	.	.	TRBJ2-6	18	TGTGCCAGCAGCGGCCCCCGGGAGGGGGCCTCTGGGGCCAACGTCCTGACTTTC	CASSGPREGASGANVLTF
TRBV7-2	.	.	TRBJ2-3	14	TGTGCCAGCAGCTTAGCGCCGGGCACAGATACGCAGTATTTT	CASSLAPGTDTQYF
TRBV7-2	.	.	TRBJ2-7	14	TGTGCCAGCAGCTTAGAAGGACAGTCCTACGAGCAGTACTTC	CASSLEGQSYEQYF
TRBV29-1	.	.	TRBJ1-5	12	TGCAGCGTTGGGTCGGGGGATCAGCCCCAGCATTTT	CSVGSGDQPQHF
TRBV2	TRBD1	few	TRBJ2-7	15	TGTGCCAGCAGAGAACCGGGACAGGGATCCTACGAGCAGTACTTC	CASREPGQGSYEQYF
TRBV15	.	.	TRBJ1-4	18	TGTGCCACCAGCGGCCGGGACACACTCAATCCTCCCCCGGAAAAACTGTTTTTT	CATSGRDTLNPPPEKLFF
TRBV6-5	.	.	TRBJ2-5	13	TGTGCCAGCAGTTACGGGGTGGGGGGTGCCCAGTACTTC	CASSYGVGGAQYF
TRBV27	TRBD1	.	TRBJ1-5	14	TGTGCCAGCAGTCCGAGACAGGGGGTTCAGCCCCAGCATTTT	CASSPRQGVQPQHF
TRBV5-4	.	.	TRBJ2-2	16	TGTGCCAGCAGCTTCCCGTTACAGGGAGACACCGGGGAGCTGTTTTTT	CASSFPLQGDTGELFF
TRBV5-5	.	.	TRBJ1-1	15	TGTGCCAGCAGAAAATCGGGACAATCGAACACTGAAGCTTTCTTT	CASRKSGQSNTEAFF
TRBV6-5	.	many	TRBJ1-4	14	TGTGCCAGCAGTTACGGGGCTACTAATGAAAAACTGTTTTTT	CASSYGATNEKLFF
TRBV24-1	.	many	TRBJ2-2	13	TGTGCCACCAGAGGACGAGACACCGGGGAGCTGTTTTTT	CATRGRDTGELFF
TRBV14	.	.	TRBJ1-1	14	TGTGCCAGCAGCCAAGATAACAGGGAGGATGAAGCTTTCTTT	CASSQDNREDEAFF
TRBV9	.	few	TRBJ1-5	15	TGTGCCAGCAGCGTAGAAGGGACATCCAATCAGCCCCAGCATTTT	CASSVEGTSNQPQHF